This T cell receptor beta chain was obtained from a study of vaccination effects on CD4 cells after COVID-19. Findings and limits, study-wide: Both infection-induced and vaccine-induced clones contracted markedly at late post-vaccination timepoints. Sampling in the study covered few convalescent patients and included no early post-infection timepoints.

The CDR3 runs to 15 residues. CDR1 is MDHEN and CDR2 is SYDVKM in the germline V gene. The V end was cut by 4 bases, the J end by 6 bases, with 15 bases between. The repertoire was sequenced with immunoSEQ multiplex PCR; TCRdb's copy has only in-frame clones and lacks some. The sample shows just under 60,000 clones, approximately 78% of them seen only once. Viral peptide pool expansion of antigen-specific CD4+ T cells preceded sequencing in the ViraFEST assay. CD4+ T cell isolation took place after about 11 days of culture. Two doses of BNT162b2 or mRNA-1273 vaccine were administered to participants. Remarks on this clone: Its antigen is unknown.

The TCR comes from a human donor who received a COVID-19 vaccine. The chain uses TRBV28 and TRBJ1-4; D possibly corresponds to TRBD1 (5 bases). The input for sequencing was CD4+ T cells from PBMCs cultured with HCoV-OC43 spike peptides, taken after COVID-19 vaccination. Subset here: HCoV-OC43 spike overlapping peptide pool stimulation. CDR3 region: CASSWVQGRDEKLFF. For the CDR3, the DNA is TGTGCCAGCAGTTGGGTGCAGGGTCGAGATGAAAAACTGTTTTTT.